Each of the 26 T cell receptor beta chains below was sequenced from the same sample in a study of human T cells and chemical hapten exposure. TCRdb processed the RACE reads anew with MiXCR; each CDR3 protein has one entry. The sample has some 91,000 distinct CDR3 sequences; approximately 13% are singletons. As for time point: patch test 1, 2 weeks after DPC sensitization. Treatment meaning: therapeutic diphenylcyclopropenone sensitization with weekly scalp DPC. The sequences come from whole blood, collected in connection with sensitization to the hapten diphenylcyclopropenone (DPC). These receptors all stem from a middle-aged woman with alopecia areata. Some clones in this sample may be carry-over from other donors' samples.

V gene TRBV28 combines with J gene TRBJ2-2; D not resolved. This CDR3 is 14 amino acids long. Germline CDR1 and CDR2: MDHEN and SYDVKM. The V gene lost 9 bases and the J gene lost 0 bases, with 11 bases spanning the gap. CDR3 in amino acids: CASRSGSNTGELFF. The CDR3, as DNA: TGTGCCAGTAGATCAGGCTCGAACACCGGGGAGCTGTTTTTT.

The CDR3 spells CSVRMTEGVGELFF. The CDR3 region has the DNA TGCAGCGTCCGGATGACAGAAGGGGTTGGGGAGCTGTTTTTT. The rearrangement links TRBV29-1 to TRBJ2-2; possible D gene TRBD1, 5 bases. CDR3 length: 14 amino acids. CDR1 and CDR2 (germline): SQVTM, ANQGSEA. Trimming cost V 6 bases and J 8 bases, with 19 bases left between them.

This clonotype occurred a few times. The chain joins TRBV7-3 to TRBJ2-2, with 13 bases identical to TRBD2. V was clipped by 5 bases and J by 7 bases; unmatched bases: 4. This CDR3 has 15 amino acids. CDR1 and CDR2 from the germline V gene are SGHTA and FQGTGA. CDR3 loop: CASSQGLAGDGELFF. CDR3 sequence (DNA): TGTGCCAGCAGCCAAGGACTAGCGGGAGACGGGGAGCTGTTTTTT.

This clonotype came up many times. V and J are TRBV19 and TRBJ1-5; D ambiguous. Per germline, CDR1 LNHDA and CDR2 SQIVND (reference sequence). With 6 bases removed from V and 5 bases from J, the gap between germline ends came to 20 bases. The CDR3 sequence is 16 residues long. For the CDR3, the DNA is TGTGCCAGTAGGTATACCCGTCCGTCGGGTGATCAGCCCCAGCATTTT. This encodes CASRYTRPSGDQPQHF. The full variable domain, in which reference TRBV19 and TRBJ1-5 provide the parts outside the CDR3, is DGGITQSPKYLFRKEGQNVTLSCEQNLNHDAMYWYRQDPGQGLRLIYYSQIVNDFQKGDIAEGYSVSREKKESFPLTVTSAQKNPTAFYLCASRYTRPSGDQPQHFGDGTRLSIL.

The rearrangement uses TRBV28 and TRBJ2-5; D gene uncertain. Germline loops: CDR1 MDHEN, CDR2 SYDVKM. This CDR3 is 13 amino acids long. Trimming took off 6 bases at V and 5 bases at J, with 13 bases between the two ends. The CDR3 coding sequence is TGTGCCAGCAGCCCAGTCTCGGCGGAGACCCAGTACTTC. This sequence encodes CASSPVSAETQYF.

This clonotype has more than one count but fewer than ten. The chain links TRBV7-9 to TRBJ2-3, with 10 bases lining up with TRBD2. Germline lookup yields CDR1 SEHNR and CDR2 FQNEAQ (reference sequence). This CDR3 has 15 residues. The ends lost 6 bases at V and 1 base at J; junction bases unmatched: 4. The CDR3 is CASSLGLAGTDTQYF. Here the CDR3 DNA reads TGTGCCAGCAGTCTTGGACTAGCGGGCACAGATACGCAGTATTTT.

This clonotype was counted only a few times. This chain connects TRBV7-3 to TRBJ2-1; D perhaps matches TRBD1 (7 bases). CDR1 SGHTA and CDR2 FQGTGA come from the germline V gene. CDR3 length: 15 amino acids. V was cut by 2 bases and J by 6 bases, with 14 bases left in between. Written as DNA, the CDR3 is TGTGCCAGCAGCTTACAGGGGGACTCAATCAATGAGCAGTTCTTC. It encodes CASSLQGDSINEQFF.

This clonotype was seen many times. This chain connects TRBV3-1 to TRBJ1-1; possibly TRBD1 for D (5 bases). The CDR3 length is 14 residues. Trimming shortened V by 1 base and J by 1 base, and 7 bases separated the two germline ends. CDR1 and CDR2 from the germline V gene are LGHDT and YNNKEL (reference sequence). The CDR3 sequence is CASSQGTPNTEAFF. As DNA, the CDR3 is TGTGCCAGCAGCCAAGGGACACCGAACACTGAAGCTTTCTTT.

The V call is TRBV4-1, the J call TRBJ2-3; 8 bases match TRBD2. The germline gives CDR1 MGHRA, CDR2 YSYEKL. The CDR3 spans 16 residues. The ends lost 4 bases at V and 1 base at J; junction bases unmatched: 7. CDR3 DNA: TGCGCCAGCAGCCGCCGACGGGGGGGAGGCACAGATACGCAGTATTTT. It specifies CASSRRRGGGTDTQYF.

The chain recombines TRBV7-6 with TRBJ2-7; D is ambiguous. Deletions cut 5 bases from V and 7 bases from J, with 12 bases between. The germline V gene encodes CDR1 SGHVS and CDR2 FNYEAQ. This CDR3 is 12 amino acids long. The CDR3 here is CASSPQPGEQYF. The CDR3 bases are TGTGCCAGCAGCCCCCAGCCCGGGGAGCAGTACTTC. The whole variable domain, filled in from reference TRBV7-6 and TRBJ2-7, reads GAGVSQSPRYKVTKRGQDVALRCDPISGHVSLYWYRQALGQGPEFLTYFNYEAQQDKSGLPNDRFSAERPEGSISTLTIQRTEQRDSAMYRCASSPQPGEQYFGPGTRLTVT.

The sample holds a few counts of this clonotype. This chain connects TRBV5-1 to TRBJ2-5, with D possibly called TRBD1 or TRBD2 (6 bases each). V shed 0 bases and J shed 4 bases, with 13 bases lying between them. Germline loops: CDR1 SGHRS, CDR2 YFSETQ. The CDR3 sequence is 15 residues long. The CDR3: CASSLADGGRETQYF. Written as DNA, the CDR3 is TGCGCCAGCAGCTTGGCAGATGGGGGGCGAGAGACCCAGTACTTC.

This sequence joins TRBV4-2 and TRBJ2-1, with D possibly being TRBD2 (6 bases). The CDR3 is made up of 12 amino acids. Germline CDR1 LGHNA, CDR2 YNFKEQ. V gave up 7 bases and J gave up 7 bases, with 11 bases separating them. The CDR3 nucleotides are TGTGCCAGCAACTTCGCGGGGAATGAGCAGTTCTTC. This translates into CASNFAGNEQFF.

J is TRBJ1-1 and V is TRBV28; perhaps TRBD1 as D (5 bases). V gave up 1 base and J gave up 5 bases, with 11 bases separating them. This CDR3 spans 14 amino acids. CDR1 and CDR2 from the germline V gene are MDHEN and SYDVKM. CDR3 nucleotide sequence: TGTGCCAGCAGTTTATCAGGGAGACGAACTGAAGCTTTCTTT. It codes for CASSLSGRRTEAFF.

The chain recombines TRBV2 with TRBJ2-3; D is ambiguous. V was shortened by 4 bases and J by 1 base, with 12 bases between the two germline ends. Per germline, CDR1 SNHLY and CDR2 FYNNEI. The length of the CDR3 is 15 residues. The CDR3 DNA follows: TGTGCCAGCAGTGCGCTGACCGTTGGCACAGATACGCAGTATTTT. Its translation: CASSALTVGTDTQYF.

The gene calls are TRBV28 and TRBJ2-7; D call uncertain. V was pared by 5 bases and J by 1 base, with 18 bases between. Germline V gene lookup returns CDR1 MDHEN and CDR2 SYDVKM. CDR3 length: 16 amino acids. The CDR3 nucleotides are TGTGCCAGCAGTCCCCCAGTCGGTGGTCGGTCCTACGAGCAGTACTTC. It codes for CASSPPVGGRSYEQYF. Full variable domain (missing parts from reference TRBV28 and TRBJ2-7): DVKVTQSSRYLVKRTGEKVFLECVQDMDHENMFWYRQDPGLGLRLIYFSYDVKMKEKGDIPEGYSVSREKKERFSLILESASTNQTSMYLCASSPPVGGRSYEQYFGPGTRLTVT.

The CDR3 sequence: CASSLPGKYEQYF. For the CDR3, the DNA is TGTGCCAGCAGTTTGCCGGGAAAGTACGAGCAGTACTTC. The chain combines TRBV28 with TRBJ2-7; tentatively, D is TRBD2 (5 bases). V was clipped by 3 bases and J by 4 bases, with 10 bases between them. Germline V gene data show CDR1 as MDHEN and CDR2 as SYDVKM. The CDR3 totals 13 residues.

This clonotype showed up just a few times. V usage is TRBV3-1 and J usage is TRBJ2-3; D possibly corresponds to TRBD2 (5 bases). Germline V lookup: CDR1 LGHDT, CDR2 YNNKEL (reference sequence). The CDR3 has 12 residues. Trimming cost V 0 bases and J 10 bases, with 8 bases left between them. CDR3 sequence (DNA): TGTGCCAGCAGCCAAGAGGGGAGAGCGCAGTATTTT. It yields the protein CASSQEGRAQYF.

The genes are TRBV20-1 and TRBJ2-3; D gene unclear. CDR3 length: 14 amino acids. Trimming took off 6 bases at V and 0 bases at J, with 13 bases between the two ends. The germline CDR1 and CDR2 sequences are DFQATT and SNEGSKA (reference sequence). This CDR3 reads CSAFEIRSTDTQYF. As DNA, the CDR3 is TGCAGTGCCTTTGAGATCCGGAGCACAGATACGCAGTATTTT.

This clonotype occurred a few times. J is TRBJ2-7 and V is TRBV28; D is possibly TRBD1 (6 bases). Trimming removed 2 bases at V and 0 bases at J, with 11 bases between. Germline lookup yields CDR1 MDHEN and CDR2 SYDVKM. There are 15 residues in the CDR3. In DNA, the CDR3 is TGTGCCAGCAGTTTAAGCCAGGGGAGCTCCTACGAGCAGTACTTC. It is translated as CASSLSQGSSYEQYF. Drawing the rest from reference TRBV28 and TRBJ2-7, the complete variable domain is DVKVTQSSRYLVKRTGEKVFLECVQDMDHENMFWYRQDPGLGLRLIYFSYDVKMKEKGDIPEGYSVSREKKERFSLILESASTNQTSMYLCASSLSQGSSYEQYFGPGTRLTVT.

This clonotype was counted many times. The rearrangement joins TRBV2 to TRBJ2-7; the D is unclear. Germline CDR1 reads SNHLY; CDR2 reads FYNNEI. There are 12 residues in the CDR3. V lost 7 bases and J 6 bases, leaving 13 bases between the germline ends. Here the CDR3 DNA reads TGTGCCAGCAAACTGTTTTTGCGCGAGCAGTACTTC. It is translated as CASKLFLREQYF. Together with reference TRBV2 and TRBJ2-7, the CDR3 gives the full variable domain: EPEVTQTPSHQVTQMGQEVILRCVPISNHLYFYWYRQILGQKVEFLVSFYNNEISEKSEIFDDQFSVERPDGSNFTLKIRSTKLEDSAMYFCASKLFLREQYFGPGTRLTVT.

The CDR3 here is CSVDRSQETQYF. CDR3 coding DNA: TGCAGCGTTGACAGGTCCCAAGAGACCCAGTACTTC. The chain couples TRBV29-1 to TRBJ2-5; D uncertain. This CDR3 comprises 12 residues. CDR1 and CDR2 (germline): SQVTM, ANQGSEA. V lost 3 bases, J lost 1 base, and 6 bases lay in between.

Here the CDR3 reads CASRASKTYNEQFF. The CDR3 DNA follows: TGTGCCAGTCGGGCCAGCAAAACTTACAATGAGCAGTTCTTC. The gene calls are TRBV12-3 or TRBV12-4 and TRBJ2-1, with D uncertain. The CDR3 totals 14 residues. V lost 9 bases to trimming and J lost 4 bases, with 16 bases between them.

The chain combines TRBV28 with TRBJ2-7; D gene unclear. This CDR3 region has 13 residues. Looked up from germline, CDR1 is MDHEN and CDR2 is SYDVKM. V was clipped by 2 bases and J by 5 bases, with 10 bases between them. The CDR3 protein is CASSLLGSHEQYF. The CDR3 DNA reads TGTGCCAGCAGTTTACTGGGGTCCCACGAGCAGTACTTC.

V is TRBV28 and J is TRBJ2-5; D might be TRBD1 (8 bases). The V end lost 3 bases, the J end lost 1 base, and 15 bases lay between the germline ends. The CDR3 covers 16 residues. Germline V gives CDR1 MDHEN, CDR2 SYDVKM. This chain's CDR3 is CASSFRTGTIQETQYF. The DNA for the CDR3 is TGTGCCAGCAGTTTTCGGACAGGGACTATCCAAGAGACCCAGTACTTC.

The J gene is TRBJ2-1, the V gene TRBV28; 8 nucleotides line up with TRBD1. The junction had 4 bases not matched to a gene; V was cut back by 8 bases and J by 4 bases. The CDR3 extends over 13 amino acids. Germline CDR1 MDHEN, CDR2 SYDVKM. Here the CDR3 DNA reads TGTGCCAGCGCAGGGGGCGGTTACAATGAGCAGTTCTTC. Protein sequence: CASAGGGYNEQFF.

The rearrangement uses TRBV3-1 and TRBJ1-2, with D unclear. CDR3 length: 11 amino acids. Trimming shortened V by 1 base and J by 4 bases, and 1 base separated the two germline ends. Germline CDR1 LGHDT, CDR2 YNNKEL (reference sequence). Written as DNA, the CDR3 is TGTGCCAGCAGCCAAGGCTATGGCTACACCTTC. Amino acid sequence: CASSQGYGYTF.